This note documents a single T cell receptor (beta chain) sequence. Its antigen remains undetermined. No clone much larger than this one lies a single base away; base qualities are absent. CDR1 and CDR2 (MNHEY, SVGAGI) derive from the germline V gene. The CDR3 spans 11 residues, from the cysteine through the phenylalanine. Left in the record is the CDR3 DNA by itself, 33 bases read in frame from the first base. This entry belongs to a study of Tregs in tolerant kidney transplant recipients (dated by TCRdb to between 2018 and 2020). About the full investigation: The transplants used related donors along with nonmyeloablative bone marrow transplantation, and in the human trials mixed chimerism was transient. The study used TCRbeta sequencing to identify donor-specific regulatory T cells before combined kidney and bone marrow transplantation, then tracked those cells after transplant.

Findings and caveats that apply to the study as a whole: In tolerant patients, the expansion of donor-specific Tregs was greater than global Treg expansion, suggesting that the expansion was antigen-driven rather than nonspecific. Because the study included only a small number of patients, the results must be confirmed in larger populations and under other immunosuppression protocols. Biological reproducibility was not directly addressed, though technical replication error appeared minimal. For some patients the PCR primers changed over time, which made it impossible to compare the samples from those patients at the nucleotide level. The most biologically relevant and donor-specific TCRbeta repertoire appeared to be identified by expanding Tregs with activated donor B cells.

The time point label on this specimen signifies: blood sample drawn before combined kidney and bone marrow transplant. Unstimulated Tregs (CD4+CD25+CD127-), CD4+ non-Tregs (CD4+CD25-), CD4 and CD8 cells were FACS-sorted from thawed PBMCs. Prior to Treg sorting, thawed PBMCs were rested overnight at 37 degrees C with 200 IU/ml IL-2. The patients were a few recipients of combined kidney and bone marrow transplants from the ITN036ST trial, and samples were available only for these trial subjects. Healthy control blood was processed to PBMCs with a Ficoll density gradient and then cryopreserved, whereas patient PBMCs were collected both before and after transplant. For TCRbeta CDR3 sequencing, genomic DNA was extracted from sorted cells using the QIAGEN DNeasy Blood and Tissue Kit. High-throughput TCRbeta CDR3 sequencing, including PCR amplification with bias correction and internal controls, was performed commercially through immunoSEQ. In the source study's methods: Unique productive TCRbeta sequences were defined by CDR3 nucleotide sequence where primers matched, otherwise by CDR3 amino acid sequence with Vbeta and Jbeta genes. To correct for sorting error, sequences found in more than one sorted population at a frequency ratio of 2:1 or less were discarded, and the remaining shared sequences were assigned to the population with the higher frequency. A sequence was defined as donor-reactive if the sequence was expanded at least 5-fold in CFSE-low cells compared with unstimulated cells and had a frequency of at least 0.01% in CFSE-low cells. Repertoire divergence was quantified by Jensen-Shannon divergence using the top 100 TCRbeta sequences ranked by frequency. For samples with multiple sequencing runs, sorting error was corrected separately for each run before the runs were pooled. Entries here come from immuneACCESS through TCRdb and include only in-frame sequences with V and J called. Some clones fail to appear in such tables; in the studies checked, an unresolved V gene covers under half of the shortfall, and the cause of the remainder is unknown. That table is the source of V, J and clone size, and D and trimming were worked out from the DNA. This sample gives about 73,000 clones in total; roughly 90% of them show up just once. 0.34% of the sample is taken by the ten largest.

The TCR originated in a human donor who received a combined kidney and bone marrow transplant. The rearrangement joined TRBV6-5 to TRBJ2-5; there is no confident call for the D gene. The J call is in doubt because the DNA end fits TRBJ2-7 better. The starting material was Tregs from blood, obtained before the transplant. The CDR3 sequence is CASSYSGEQYF. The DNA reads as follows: TGTGCCAGCAGTTACTCAGGCGAGCAGTACTTC.